This T cell receptor beta chain comes out of a study of T-cell reconstitution after alpha-beta-depleted transplantation in children. The CDR3 contains 17 residues. Germline V gene sequence: CDR1 MNHEY, CDR2 SMNVEV (reference sequence). Trimming removed 4 bases from V and 1 base from J, with 14 bases in between. The TCRbeta library incorporated unique molecular identifiers. TCRdb reanalysed the PCR reads using MiXCR and keeps one entry per CDR3 protein. Of around 670,000 distinct CDR3 sequences listed, over 10% were seen once; the top ten hold 0.79%. The source was PBMCs, collected before TCRalphabeta/CD19-depleted stem cell transplant. The receptor's source is a girl aged 2-10 years with congenital amegakaryocytic thrombocytopenia, due to receive a stem cell transplant. This sequence joins TRBV27 and TRBJ1-6, with D unclear. CDR3 amino acids: CASSSPWGGSYNSPLHF. The CDR3 region has the DNA TGTGCCAGCAGTTCCCCCTGGGGAGGATCCTATAATTCACCCCTCCACTTT.